This T cell receptor (beta chain) was sequenced during a study of blood T cells in healthy people across ages. Through a sample-barcoded 5' primer and a J-beta primer mix, a second PCR was run for roughly 7 to 11 cycles. Per-sample output comprised a minimum of 2.5 million paired-end reads containing CDR3. TCRdb used MiXCR to reprocess the 5' RACE reads, holding one entry per CDR3 protein. The sample consists of around 1.5 million distinct CDR3 sequences, about 32% of them appearing once. Study results and caveats: In long-lived donors, naive CD4+ cell counts and diversity exceeded those of aged donors. A conclusive naive versus antigen-experienced comparison was prevented by the unsorted PBMCs.

The CDR3 contains 16 residues. CDR1 LGHNA and CDR2 YNFKEQ come from the germline V gene. Each donor's blood draw was roughly 10 milliliters of peripheral blood. Remarks on this clonotype: The antigen remains unidentified. Relative to the germline gene, one junction end is altered; a read error may explain this.

The source of this sequence is a woman aged 25 to 39 in good health. This chain links TRBV4-2 with TRBJ2-1; tentatively, D is TRBD2 (7 bases). What was sequenced was blood. In DNA, the CDR3 is TGTGTCAGCAGCCAAGATCGGGGGGCCTCCCACAATGAGCAGTTCTTC. Its protein product is CVSSQDRGASHNEQFF.